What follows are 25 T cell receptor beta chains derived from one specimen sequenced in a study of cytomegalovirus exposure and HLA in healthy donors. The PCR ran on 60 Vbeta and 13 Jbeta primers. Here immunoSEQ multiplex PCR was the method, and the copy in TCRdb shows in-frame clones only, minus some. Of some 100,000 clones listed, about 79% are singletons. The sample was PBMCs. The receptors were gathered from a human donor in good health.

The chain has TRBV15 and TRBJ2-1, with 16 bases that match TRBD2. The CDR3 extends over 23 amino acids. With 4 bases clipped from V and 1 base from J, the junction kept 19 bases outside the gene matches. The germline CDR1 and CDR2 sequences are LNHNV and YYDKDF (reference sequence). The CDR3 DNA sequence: TGTGCCACCAGCACCCGGACAGTCCCGGGACTAGCGGGAGGGGCTTTTTCCTACAATGAGCAGTTCTTC. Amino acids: CATSTRTVPGLAGGAFSYNEQFF.

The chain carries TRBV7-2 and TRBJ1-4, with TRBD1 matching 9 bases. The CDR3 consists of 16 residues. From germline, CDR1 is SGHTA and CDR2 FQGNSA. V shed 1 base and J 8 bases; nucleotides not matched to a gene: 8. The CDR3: CASSLVGGTGSEKLFF. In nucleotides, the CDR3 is TGTGCCAGCAGCTTAGTAGGCGGGACAGGGTCGGAAAAACTGTTTTTT. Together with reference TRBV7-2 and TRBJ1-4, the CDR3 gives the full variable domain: GAGVSQSPSNKVTEKGKDVELRCDPISGHTALYWYRQSLGQGLEFLIYFQGNSAPDKSGLPSDRFSAERTGGSVSTLTIQRTQQEDSAVYLCASSLVGGTGSEKLFFGSGTQLSVL.

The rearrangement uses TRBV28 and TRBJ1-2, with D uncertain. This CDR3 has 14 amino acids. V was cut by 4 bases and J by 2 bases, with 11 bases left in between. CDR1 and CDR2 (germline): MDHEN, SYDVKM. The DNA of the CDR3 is TGTGCCAGCAGTTCCGCCCCGGGGAACTATGGCTACACCTTC. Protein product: CASSSAPGNYGYTF.

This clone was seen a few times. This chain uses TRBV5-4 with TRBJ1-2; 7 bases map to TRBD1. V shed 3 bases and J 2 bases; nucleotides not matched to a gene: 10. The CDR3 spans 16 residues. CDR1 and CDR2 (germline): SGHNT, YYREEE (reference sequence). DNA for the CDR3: TGTGCCAGCAGCTCGTCAAACAGGGGATTCAACTATGGCTACACCTTC. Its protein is CASSSSNRGFNYGYTF.

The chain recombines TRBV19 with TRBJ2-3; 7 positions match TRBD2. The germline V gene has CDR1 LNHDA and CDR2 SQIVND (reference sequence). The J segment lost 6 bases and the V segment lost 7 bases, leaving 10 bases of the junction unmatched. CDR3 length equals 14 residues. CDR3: CASTVAGVGDTQYF. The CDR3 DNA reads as TGTGCCAGTACAGTCGCGGGAGTAGGCGATACGCAGTATTTT. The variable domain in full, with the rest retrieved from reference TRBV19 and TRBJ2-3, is DGGITQSPKYLFRKEGQNVTLSCEQNLNHDAMYWYRQDPGQGLRLIYYSQIVNDFQKGDIAEGYSVSREKKESFPLTVTSAQKNPTAFYLCASTVAGVGDTQYFGPGTRLTVL.

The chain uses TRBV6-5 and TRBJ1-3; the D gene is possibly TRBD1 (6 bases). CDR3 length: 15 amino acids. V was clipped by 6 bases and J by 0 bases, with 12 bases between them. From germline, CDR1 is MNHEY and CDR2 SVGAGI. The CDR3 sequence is CASSPDRFSGNTIYF. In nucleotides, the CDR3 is TGTGCCAGCAGCCCCGACAGGTTCTCTGGAAACACCATATATTTT.

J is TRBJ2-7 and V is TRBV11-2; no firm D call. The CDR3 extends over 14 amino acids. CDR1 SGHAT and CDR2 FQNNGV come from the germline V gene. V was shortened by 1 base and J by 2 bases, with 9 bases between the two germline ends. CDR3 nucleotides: TGTGCCAGCAGCTTAGTAGGCGGCGCCTACGAGCAGTACTTC. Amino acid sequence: CASSLVGGAYEQYF.

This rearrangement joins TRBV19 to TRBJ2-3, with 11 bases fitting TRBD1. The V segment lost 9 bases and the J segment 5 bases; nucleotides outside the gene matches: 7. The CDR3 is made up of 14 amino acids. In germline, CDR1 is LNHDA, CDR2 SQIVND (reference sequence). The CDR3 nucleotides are TGTGCCAGCCGGACAGGGGGCGCGGAAGATACGCAGTATTTT. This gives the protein CASRTGGAEDTQYF.

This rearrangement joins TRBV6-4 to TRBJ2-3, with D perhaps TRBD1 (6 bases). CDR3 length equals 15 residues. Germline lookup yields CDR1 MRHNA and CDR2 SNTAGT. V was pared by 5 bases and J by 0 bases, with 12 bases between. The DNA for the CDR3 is TGTGCCAGCAGTCGGGACATACCTAGCACAGATACGCAGTATTTT. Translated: CASSRDIPSTDTQYF.

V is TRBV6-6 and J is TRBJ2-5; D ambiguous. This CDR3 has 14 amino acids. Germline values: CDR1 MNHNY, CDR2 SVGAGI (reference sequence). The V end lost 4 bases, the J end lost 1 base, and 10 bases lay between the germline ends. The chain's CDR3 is CASSSPNTQETQYF. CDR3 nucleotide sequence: TGTGCCAGCAGTTCCCCTAATACCCAAGAGACCCAGTACTTC.

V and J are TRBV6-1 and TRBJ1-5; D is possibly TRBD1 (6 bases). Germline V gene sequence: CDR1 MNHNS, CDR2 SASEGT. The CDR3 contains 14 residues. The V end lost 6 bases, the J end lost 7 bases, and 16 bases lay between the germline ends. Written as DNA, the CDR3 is TGTGCCAGCAGGGCCACAGGGACGGAACAGCCCCAGCATTTT. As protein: CASRATGTEQPQHF.

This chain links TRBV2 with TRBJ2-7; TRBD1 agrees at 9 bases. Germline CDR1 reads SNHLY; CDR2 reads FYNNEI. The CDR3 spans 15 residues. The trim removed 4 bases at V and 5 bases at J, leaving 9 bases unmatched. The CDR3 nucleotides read TGTGCCAGCAGTGCAACAGGGACAGGGTGGGACGAGCAGTACTTC. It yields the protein CASSATGTGWDEQYF.

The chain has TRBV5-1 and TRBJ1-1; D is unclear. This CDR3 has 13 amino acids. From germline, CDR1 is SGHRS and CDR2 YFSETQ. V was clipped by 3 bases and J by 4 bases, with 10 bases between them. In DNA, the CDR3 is TGCGCCAGCAGCTCCCCGGTACTCACTGAAGCTTTCTTT. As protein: CASSSPVLTEAFF.

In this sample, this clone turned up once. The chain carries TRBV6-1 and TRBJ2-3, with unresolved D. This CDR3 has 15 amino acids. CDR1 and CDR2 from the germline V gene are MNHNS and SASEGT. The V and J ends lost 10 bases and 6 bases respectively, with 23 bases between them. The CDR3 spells CANSPPRPPADTQYF. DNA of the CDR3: TGTGCCAACTCGCCCCCCCGCCCCCCCGCCGATACGCAGTATTTT.

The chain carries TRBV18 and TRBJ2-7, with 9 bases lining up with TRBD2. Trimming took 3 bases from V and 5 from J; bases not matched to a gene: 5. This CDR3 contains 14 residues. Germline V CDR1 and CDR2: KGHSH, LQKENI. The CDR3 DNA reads TGTGCCAGCTCACCGCGGGAGGGCCTGAACGAGCAGTACTTC. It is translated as CASSPREGLNEQYF.

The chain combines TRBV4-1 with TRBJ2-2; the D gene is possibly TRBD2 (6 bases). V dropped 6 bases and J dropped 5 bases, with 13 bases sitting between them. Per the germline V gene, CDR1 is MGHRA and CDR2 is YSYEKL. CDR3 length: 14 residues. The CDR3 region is CASSFSGETGELFF. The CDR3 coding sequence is TGCGCCAGCAGTTTTTCGGGGGAAACCGGGGAGCTGTTTTTT.

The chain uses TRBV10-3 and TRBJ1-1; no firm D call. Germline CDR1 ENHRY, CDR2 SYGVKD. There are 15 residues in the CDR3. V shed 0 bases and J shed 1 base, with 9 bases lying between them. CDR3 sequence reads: CAISESGRGNTEAFF. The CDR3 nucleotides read TGTGCCATCAGTGAGTCAGGCCGAGGGAACACTGAAGCTTTCTTT.

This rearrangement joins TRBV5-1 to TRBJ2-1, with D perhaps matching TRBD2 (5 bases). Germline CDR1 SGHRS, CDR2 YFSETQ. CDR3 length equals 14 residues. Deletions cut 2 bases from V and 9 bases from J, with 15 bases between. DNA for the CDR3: TGCGCCAGCAGCTTATTAACTAGTAGGCCTGAGCAGTTCTTC. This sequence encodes CASSLLTSRPEQFF.

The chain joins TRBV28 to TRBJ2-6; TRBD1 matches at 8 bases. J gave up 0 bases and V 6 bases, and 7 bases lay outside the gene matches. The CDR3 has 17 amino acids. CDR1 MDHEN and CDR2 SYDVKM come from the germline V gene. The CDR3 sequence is CASSPGQAPSGANVLTF. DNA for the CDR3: TGTGCCAGCAGCCCGGGACAGGCACCCTCTGGGGCCAACGTCCTGACTTTC.

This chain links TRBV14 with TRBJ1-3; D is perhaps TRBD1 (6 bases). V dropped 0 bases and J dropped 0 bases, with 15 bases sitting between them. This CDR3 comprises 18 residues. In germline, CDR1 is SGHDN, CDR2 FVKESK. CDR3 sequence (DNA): TGTGCCAGCAGCCAAGACCGGCTTAGGACAGTCTCTGGAAACACCATATATTTT. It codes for CASSQDRLRTVSGNTIYF.

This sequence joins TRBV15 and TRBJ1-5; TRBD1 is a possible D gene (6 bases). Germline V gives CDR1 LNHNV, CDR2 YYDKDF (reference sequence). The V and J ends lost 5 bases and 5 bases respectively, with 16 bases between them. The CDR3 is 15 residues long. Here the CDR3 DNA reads TGTGCCACCAGCCCCCAAGACAGGTCTGATCAGCCCCAGCATTTT. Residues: CATSPQDRSDQPQHF.

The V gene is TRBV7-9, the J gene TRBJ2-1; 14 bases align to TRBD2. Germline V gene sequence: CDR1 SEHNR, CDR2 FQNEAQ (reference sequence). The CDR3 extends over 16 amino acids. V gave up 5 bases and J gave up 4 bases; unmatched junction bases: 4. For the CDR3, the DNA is TGTGCCAGCAGCGAAGGACTAGCGGGGGGATACAATGAGCAGTTCTTC. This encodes CASSEGLAGGYNEQFF.

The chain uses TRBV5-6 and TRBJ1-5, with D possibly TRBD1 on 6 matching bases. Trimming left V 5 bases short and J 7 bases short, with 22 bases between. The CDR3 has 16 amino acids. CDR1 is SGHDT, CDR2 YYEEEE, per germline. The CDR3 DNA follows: TGTGCCAGCAGTATAGGGGGGGCTAAGGGGTTGCAGCCCCAGCATTTT. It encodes CASSIGGAKGLQPQHF.

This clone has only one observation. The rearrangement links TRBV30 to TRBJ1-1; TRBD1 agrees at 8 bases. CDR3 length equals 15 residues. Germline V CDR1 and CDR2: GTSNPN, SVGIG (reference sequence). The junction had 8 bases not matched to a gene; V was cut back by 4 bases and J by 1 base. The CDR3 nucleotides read TGTGCCTGGACCCGAGGGGACAGGAGGAACACTGAAGCTTTCTTT. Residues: CAWTRGDRRNTEAFF.

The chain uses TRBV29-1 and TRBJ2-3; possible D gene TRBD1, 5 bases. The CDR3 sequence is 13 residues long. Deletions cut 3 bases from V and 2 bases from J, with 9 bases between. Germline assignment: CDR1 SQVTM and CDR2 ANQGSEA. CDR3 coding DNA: TGCAGCGTTGACAGGGCTTCCACAGATACGCAGTATTTT. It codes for CSVDRASTDTQYF.